These T cell receptor beta chains were read from a single sample in a study of blood T cell repertoires in COVID-19. Produced via immunoSEQ multiplex PCR; TCRdb's table is partial and in-frame only. The sample lists some 150,000 clones; approximately 84% were seen once. Material: peripheral blood. The source of these receptors is a woman aged 80 or older with acute or convalescent COVID-19. CDR3s include the opening cysteine and the closing phenylalanine or tryptophan. Each record gives: J gene, clone size, D gene, V gene, CDR3 protein, CDR3 DNA. A D gene is named only where the DNA matches it firmly. For some rows the clone size is stated as once, few or many, or as a class when expanded; others skip it.

J gene: TRBJ1-2
clone size: NA
D gene: TRBD1
V gene: TRBV19
CDR3 protein: CASSRTGRDVYGYTF
CDR3 DNA: TGTGCCAGTAGCCGGACAGGGCGGGATGTCTATGGCTACACCTTC

J gene: TRBJ1-2
clone size: NA
D gene: TRBD1
V gene: TRBV5-5
CDR3 protein: CASSSSTGATPYGYTF
CDR3 DNA: TGTGCCAGCAGCTCCTCTACAGGGGCGACCCCCTATGGCTACACCTTC

J gene: TRBJ1-5
clone size: NA
D gene: NA
V gene: TRBV2
CDR3 protein: CASSEDLGGQNQPQHF
CDR3 DNA: TGTGCCAGCAGTGAGGACCTCGGGGGGCAGAATCAGCCCCAGCATTTT

J gene: TRBJ1-6
clone size: NA
D gene: NA
V gene: TRBV3-1/TRBV3-2
CDR3 protein: CASSQVRVSPLHF
CDR3 DNA: TGTGCCAGCAGCCAAGTCAGGGTATCACCCCTCCACTTT

J gene: TRBJ1-1
clone size: NA
D gene: TRBD1
V gene: TRBV3-1/TRBV3-2
CDR3 protein: CASSRQGPFTEAFF
CDR3 DNA: TGTGCCAGCAGCCGACAGGGGCCGTTCACTGAAGCTTTCTTT

J gene: TRBJ1-6
clone size: once
D gene: TRBD1
V gene: TRBV5-8
CDR3 protein: CASSLGQDSYNSPLHF
CDR3 DNA: TGTGCCAGCAGCCTAGGACAGGACTCCTATAATTCACCCCTCCACTTT

J gene: TRBJ2-2
clone size: NA
D gene: NA
V gene: TRBV4-1
CDR3 protein: CASSQEAVYTGELFF
CDR3 DNA: TGCGCCAGCAGCCAAGAGGCCGTTTACACCGGGGAGCTGTTTTTT

J gene: TRBJ2-1
clone size: few
D gene: TRBD2
V gene: TRBV5-1
CDR3 protein: CASSFTMTGTSGSNEQFF
CDR3 DNA: TGCGCCAGCAGCTTCACCATGACCGGGACTAGCGGGAGTAATGAGCAGTTCTTC

J gene: TRBJ1-3
clone size: few
D gene: TRBD1
V gene: TRBV7-2
CDR3 protein: CASSPGGAGPGNTIYF
CDR3 DNA: TGTGCCAGCAGCCCAGGGGGCGCGGGACCCGGAAACACCATATATTTT

J gene: TRBJ1-1
clone size: NA
D gene: TRBD1
V gene: TRBV24-1
CDR3 protein: CATSSGTATEAFF
CDR3 DNA: TGTGCCACCAGTTCGGGGACAGCCACTGAAGCTTTCTTT

J gene: TRBJ2-1
clone size: few
D gene: TRBD2
V gene: TRBV14
CDR3 protein: CASSQDRGSGRRGHEQFF
CDR3 DNA: TGTGCCAGCAGCCAAGATAGGGGTAGCGGGAGACGGGGGCATGAGCAGTTCTTC

J gene: TRBJ1-1
clone size: NA
D gene: NA
V gene: TRBV5-1
CDR3 protein: CASSLQGYTEAFF
CDR3 DNA: TGCGCCAGCAGCTTGCAGGGGTACACTGAAGCTTTCTTT

J gene: TRBJ1-2
clone size: NA
D gene: NA
V gene: TRBV7-9
CDR3 protein: CASSPPRGSNYGYTF
CDR3 DNA: TGTGCCAGCAGCCCTCCCAGGGGATCTAACTATGGCTACACCTTC

J gene: TRBJ1-1
clone size: few
D gene: TRBD1
V gene: TRBV30
CDR3 protein: CAWSVVDRGNTEAFF
CDR3 DNA: TGTGCCTGGAGTGTCGTAGACAGGGGGAACACTGAAGCTTTCTTT

J gene: TRBJ2-1
clone size: NA
D gene: TRBD2
V gene: TRBV19
CDR3 protein: CASRPYRSSGNNEQFF
CDR3 DNA: TGTGCCAGTAGACCCTATCGGTCTAGCGGAAACAATGAGCAGTTCTTC

J gene: TRBJ2-1
clone size: NA
D gene: NA
V gene: TRBV4-2
CDR3 protein: CASSSSRLDANEQFF
CDR3 DNA: TGTGCCAGCAGCTCGTCTAGACTAGACGCCAATGAGCAGTTCTTC

J gene: TRBJ1-1
clone size: NA
D gene: NA
V gene: TRBV3-1/TRBV3-2
CDR3 protein: CASSRTANTEAFF
CDR3 DNA: TGTGCCAGCAGCCGGACAGCGAACACTGAAGCTTTCTTT

J gene: TRBJ2-1
clone size: NA
D gene: TRBD2
V gene: TRBV7-2
CDR3 protein: CASSSTSGGDNEQFF
CDR3 DNA: TGTGCCAGCAGCTCAACTAGCGGGGGGGACAATGAGCAGTTCTTC

J gene: TRBJ2-3
clone size: NA
D gene: TRBD2
V gene: TRBV30
CDR3 protein: CAWSFSGGHTDTQYF
CDR3 DNA: TGTGCCTGGAGTTTCAGCGGGGGGCATACAGATACGCAGTATTTT

J gene: TRBJ1-6
clone size: NA
D gene: NA
V gene: TRBV27
CDR3 protein: CASSRGDSLNSPLHF
CDR3 DNA: TGTGCCAGCAGCCGTGGAGACTCTCTTAATTCACCCCTCCACTTT

J gene: TRBJ2-7
clone size: few
D gene: NA
V gene: TRBV6-5
CDR3 protein: CAVTTGTNYEQYF
CDR3 DNA: TGTGCCGTTACTACCGGGACAAACTACGAGCAGTACTTC

J gene: TRBJ2-3
clone size: NA
D gene: NA
V gene: TRBV28
CDR3 protein: CASRELVHSGSTDTQYF
CDR3 DNA: TGTGCCAGCAGGGAGCTGGTCCATAGCGGATCGACAGATACGCAGTATTTT